What follows describes a single T cell receptor beta chain. Its antigen is currently not known. It has no much larger one-base neighbor in the sample; base qualities were not kept. At one collaborating source in Seattle, patients were enrolled during active infection and were followed longitudinally through the course of disease. Whole blood was collected in K2EDTA tubes by collaborating institutions according to the institutions' own protocols. For TCRbeta analysis, collaborator samples were shipped as frozen whole blood, as isolated PBMCs, or as DNA extracted from either sample type. The trim is 0 bases for V and 4 bases for J, with a gap of 18 bases between the germline ends. From the cysteine through the phenylalanine, the CDR3 covers 17 amino acids. The sequence is cut down to CDR3 DNA, 51 bases in frame from base 1. Per the germline V gene, SGHDN is the CDR1 and FVKESK is the CDR2. TCRbeta CDR3 regions were amplified from genomic DNA using the immunoSEQ Assay, a bias-controlled multiplex PCR. The study's processing was this. The number of nucleated cells in each sample was estimated by amplification of reference gene primers within the assay. Sequence reads were collapsed and filtered to measure the absolute abundance of every unique TCRbeta CDR3 rearrangement. For each sample, productive Simpson clonality was calculated as the square root of Simpson's diversity index over productive rearrangements. In TCRdb, the immuneACCESS table is reduced to in-frame sequences with V and J assigned. These tables do not hold every clone; where another copy was compared, an unresolved V gene accounts for under half, and the others remain unexplained. That table gives V, J and clone size, and the DNA gave D and trimming. Here the sample has a few hundred thousand clones; 90% occur a single time. The top ten hold around 0.93% of the sample.

This entry is derived from a study of blood T cell repertoires in COVID-19 (dated by TCRdb to 2018 to 2020). Context from the whole study: Samples covering the acute and convalescent phases of COVID-19 were provided by collaborators in the United States, Italy and Spain. The material from the prospective study consisted of cDNA or gDNA derived from T cells, B-cell-depleted T cells, or PBMCs. Subjects who had been exposed to COVID-19, were actively infected with it, or had recovered from it provided the deeply sampled blood TCRbeta repertoires that made up the dataset. The repertoires were released in a freely available public database intended as a resource for research on the immune response to SARS-CoV-2. The samples were drawn from two sources: the first 160 participants of the ongoing ImmuneRACE study, and fewer than 1,500 subjects contributed by 6 global collaborators. Sample metadata almost always included a de-identified subject ID, COVID-19 status, age in years and sex. Where available, HLA class I and class II types were taken from metadata supplied by the sample provider and were not determined by assay-based typing. The paper's findings and limits, for the study overall: How much clinical and demographic metadata was included differed by source and by participant, and the metadata was provided uncurated.

What was sequenced was peripheral blood. The clonotype comes from a woman between 35 and 50 years old with COVID-19, enrolled during active disease. Recombination linked TRBV14 to TRBJ1-2; a tentative D match to TRBD1 spans 5 bases. The DNA is as follows: TGTGCCAGCAGCCAAGATCTTGCAGGGAAGAGGAGCTATGGCTACACCTTC. Its product reads: CASSQDLAGKRSYGYTF.